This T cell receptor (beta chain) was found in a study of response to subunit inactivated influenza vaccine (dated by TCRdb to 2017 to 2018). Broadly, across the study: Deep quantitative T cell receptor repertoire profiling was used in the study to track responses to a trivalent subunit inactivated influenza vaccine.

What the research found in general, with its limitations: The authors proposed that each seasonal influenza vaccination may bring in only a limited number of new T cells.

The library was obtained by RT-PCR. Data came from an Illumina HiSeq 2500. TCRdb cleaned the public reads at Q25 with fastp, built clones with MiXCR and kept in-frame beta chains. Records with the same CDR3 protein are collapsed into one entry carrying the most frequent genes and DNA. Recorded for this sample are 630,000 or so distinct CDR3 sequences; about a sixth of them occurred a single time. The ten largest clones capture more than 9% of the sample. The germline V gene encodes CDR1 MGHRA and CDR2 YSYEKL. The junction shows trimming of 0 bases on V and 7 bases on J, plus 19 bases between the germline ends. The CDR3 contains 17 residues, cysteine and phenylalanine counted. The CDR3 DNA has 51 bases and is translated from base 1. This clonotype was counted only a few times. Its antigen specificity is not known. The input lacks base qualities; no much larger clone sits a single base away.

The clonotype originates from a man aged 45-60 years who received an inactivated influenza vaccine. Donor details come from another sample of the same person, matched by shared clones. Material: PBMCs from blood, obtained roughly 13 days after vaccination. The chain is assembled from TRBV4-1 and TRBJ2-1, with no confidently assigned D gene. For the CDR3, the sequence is CASSQDLLGLVLNEQFF. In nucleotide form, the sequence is TGCGCCAGCAGCCAAGATCTCCTAGGGTTAGTTCTGAATGAGCAGTTCTTC.